The 28 T cell receptor beta chains listed next were all sequenced from one sample in a study of T cells in Graves' hyperthyroidism and ophthalmopathy (dated by TCRdb to the late 2010s). Preparation of the library involved multiplex PCR. The data were produced on an Illumina HiSeq 2000. The TCR beta CDR3 regions were amplified from RNA transcripts. The TCR CDR3 was subjected to a first round of RT-PCR using the HTBI primer set and the Qiagen OneStep RT-PCR kit. TCRdb passed the public sequencing reads through fastp at Q25 and MiXCR, retaining productive beta sequences. When rows share a CDR3 protein, they turn into one entry using the most common DNA and genes. This sample gives hundreds of thousands of distinct CDR3 sequences in total; around 13% of them show up just once. The top ten constitute roughly a tenth of the sample. The specimen sequenced was blood. The receptors stem from a woman under 30 with Graves' hyperthyroidism.

The chain carries TRBV7-9 and TRBJ2-6; 7 nucleotides align to TRBD2. This CDR3 comprises 20 residues. Trimming at V came to 5 bases and at J to 2 bases, leaving 18 bases not matched to a gene. Germline-derived CDR1 and CDR2 are SEHNR and FQNEAQ (reference sequence). The CDR3 DNA reads TGTGCCAGCAGCGGGATCGCGAGCGGGGCTGCTTCCCCTGGGGCCAACGTCCTGACTTTC. It encodes CASSGIASGAASPGANVLTF.

This clonotype was seen only once. This may come from a read error, since a much larger clone is one base off. The V and J genes are TRBV12-3 or TRBV12-4 and TRBJ2-5; 7 bases align to TRBD2. CDR3 length: 13 residues. CDR3 in amino acids: CTSKRDGQETQYF. For the CDR3, the DNA is TGTACCAGCAAGCGGGACGGCCAAGAGACCCAGTACTTC.

The gene calls are TRBV15 and TRBJ2-1; D is uncertain. Germline V gives CDR1 LNHNV, CDR2 YYDKDF (reference sequence). The CDR3 is made up of 17 amino acids. The V gene lost 0 bases and the J gene lost 4 bases, with 16 bases spanning the gap. The CDR3 nucleotides are TGTGCCACCAGCAGAGAGTCAGCCCTGGAACTTTACAATGAGCAGTTCTTC. It yields the protein CATSRESALELYNEQFF.

The rearrangement joins TRBV7-9 to TRBJ2-7; D ambiguous. The V end was cut by 1 base, the J end by 6 bases, with 10 bases between. Germline-derived CDR1 and CDR2 are SEHNR and FQNEAQ (reference sequence). This CDR3 has 13 residues. The CDR3 loop reads CASSLESVSEQYF. The CDR3 nucleotides are TGTGCCAGCAGCTTAGAGTCGGTAAGCGAGCAGTACTTC.

This clonotype was observed at least ten times. This chain connects TRBV12-3 or TRBV12-4 to TRBJ2-4; D is perhaps TRBD2 (5 bases). The V end was cut by 6 bases, the J end by 9 bases, with 18 bases between. This CDR3 comprises 14 residues. CDR3 coding DNA: TGTGCCAGCAGATCACCGGGATCCACGTCCATTCAGTACTTC. This encodes CASRSPGSTSIQYF.

This clonotype occurred many times. The chain couples TRBV2 to TRBJ2-3; D perhaps matches TRBD2 (6 bases). The V and J ends lost 6 bases and 2 bases respectively, with 15 bases between them. CDR3 size: 15 residues. Germline V CDR1 and CDR2: SNHLY, FYNNEI. The CDR3 loop reads CASRPSSATTDTQYF. The DNA of the CDR3 is TGTGCCAGCAGACCTTCTAGCGCCACCACAGATACGCAGTATTTT.

The rearrangement links TRBV29-1 to TRBJ1-1, with a tentative D call TRBD1 (5 bases). The CDR3 contains 12 residues. CDR1 is SQVTM and CDR2 is ANQGSEA in the germline V gene. Trimming took off 6 bases at V and 1 base at J, with 9 bases between the two ends. The chain's CDR3 is CSVGTPNTEAFF. CDR3 nucleotides: TGCAGCGTGGGGACTCCGAACACTGAAGCTTTCTTT. The full variable domain, completed using reference TRBV29-1 and TRBJ1-1, is SAVISQKPSRDICQRGTSLTIQCQVDSQVTMMFWYRQQPGQSLTLIATANQGSEATYESGFVIDKFPISRPNLTFSTLTVSNMSPEDSSIYLCSVGTPNTEAFFGQGTRLTVV.

The CDR3 reads CASRAYLAEFYNEQFF. The CDR3 DNA follows: TGTGCCAGCAGGGCGTATCTAGCGGAGTTTTACAATGAGCAGTTCTTC. This chain uses TRBV2 with TRBJ2-1; 7 nucleotides line up with TRBD2. Trimming at V came to 6 bases and at J to 4 bases, leaving 12 bases not matched to a gene. This CDR3 spans 16 amino acids. The germline CDR1 and CDR2 sequences are SNHLY and FYNNEI. The full variable domain, rest sourced from reference TRBV2 and TRBJ2-1, is EPEVTQTPSHQVTQMGQEVILRCVPISNHLYFYWYRQILGQKVEFLVSFYNNEISEKSEIFDDQFSVERPDGSNFTLKIRSTKLEDSAMYFCASRAYLAEFYNEQFFGPGTRLTVL.

The V and J genes are TRBV9 and TRBJ2-7; 8 bases are shared with TRBD1. The CDR3 is 15 amino acids. Germline assignment: CDR1 SGDLS and CDR2 YYNGEE. The V and J ends lost 0 bases and 2 bases, in that order; junction bases with no gene match: 4. This CDR3 is CASSVGAGGPYEQYF. The CDR3 nucleotides read TGTGCCAGCAGCGTAGGGGCAGGGGGCCCCTACGAGCAGTACTTC.

This clonotype was picked up many times. The rearrangement joins TRBV30 to TRBJ2-5; TRBD2 agrees at 12 bases. Germline CDR1 is GTSNPN and CDR2 is SVGIG (reference sequence). Losses at the gene ends were 5 bases for V and 4 bases for J; bases not matched to a gene: 5. CDR3 length: 14 amino acids. CDR3 nucleotide sequence: TGTGCCTGGCTGACTAGCGGGAGAGGAGAGACCCAGTACTTC. This encodes CAWLTSGRGETQYF.

This clonotype was seen at least ten times. The V gene is TRBV29-1, the J gene TRBJ2-3, with 11 bases aligning to TRBD1. Trimming at V came to 7 bases and at J to 6 bases, leaving 3 bases not matched to a gene. This CDR3 has 12 residues. CDR1 and CDR2 from the germline V gene are SQVTM and ANQGSEA. CDR3 sequence: CSAGTGGDTQYF. CDR3 in DNA: TGCAGCGCGGGGACAGGGGGGGATACGCAGTATTTT.

The CDR3 DNA is TGCGCCAGCAGCCAAGTCGAAGGGGATGGCTACACCTTC. Its translation: CASSQVEGDGYTF. This chain links TRBV4-3 with TRBJ1-2, with D tentatively TRBD1 (5 bases). CDR3 length: 13 amino acids. CDR1 and CDR2 from the germline V gene are LGHNA and YSLEER. Between the trimmed V and J ends, which lost 1 base and 6 bases, there was a span of 9 bases.

This clonotype has a handful of counts. The junction and the germline gene differ at one end; a read error may be behind it. This sequence joins TRBV28 and TRBJ2-7, with D possibly called TRBD1 or TRBD2 (5 bases each). Germline CDR1 MDHEN, CDR2 SYDVKM. This CDR3 contains 14 residues. CDR3 nucleotide sequence: TGTGCCGGCAGTTTGGGGCTTCTAGCCGACGAGCAGTACTTC. As protein: CAGSLGLLADEQYF. The variable domain in full, with the rest retrieved from reference TRBV28 and TRBJ2-7, is DVKVTQSSRYLVKRTGEKVFLECVQDMDHENMFWYRQDPGLGLRLIYFSYDVKMKEKGDIPEGYSVSREKKERFSLILESASTNQTSMYLCAGSLGLLADEQYFGPGTRLTVT.

This clonotype was picked up a small number of times. The chain has TRBV28 and TRBJ2-2; 8 nucleotides match TRBD2. V shed 5 bases, J shed 5 bases, and the junction held 7 bases outside the gene matches. This CDR3 comprises 15 residues. Looked up from germline, CDR1 is MDHEN and CDR2 is SYDVKM. The CDR3 sequence is CASSRAGVGTGELFF. The CDR3 bases are TGTGCCAGCAGTAGAGCGGGAGTGGGGACCGGGGAGCTGTTTTTT.

Worth noting for this clonotype: This may be a read error: a much more frequent sequence differs by one nucleotide. This chain uses TRBV27 with TRBJ1-1; D remains ambiguous. Deletions cut 4 bases from V and 3 bases from J, with 6 bases between. From germline, CDR1 is MNHEY and CDR2 SMNVEV (reference sequence). This CDR3 is built from 12 residues. This chain's CDR3 is CASSSPYTEAFF. CDR3 nucleotide sequence: TGTGCCAGCAGTTCCCCTTACACTGAAGCTTTCTTT.

This clonotype was detected a few times. V gene TRBV13 combines with J gene TRBJ2-7; D unresolved. The ends were cut back, 6 bases at V and 7 bases at J, with 13 bases in the middle. There are 12 residues in the CDR3. From germline, CDR1 is PRHDT and CDR2 FYEKMQ (reference sequence). This CDR3 is CASSPRPWEQYF. CDR3 DNA: TGTGCCAGCAGTCCTAGGCCCTGGGAGCAGTACTTC. Full variable domain (remainder filled in from reference TRBV13 and TRBJ2-7): AAGVIQSPRHLIKEKRETATLKCYPIPRHDTVYWYQQGPGQDPQFLISFYEKMQSDKGSIPDRFSAQQFSDYHSELNMSSLELGDSALYFCASSPRPWEQYFGPGTRLTVT.

The chain carries TRBV5-1 and TRBJ2-1; 13 bases are shared with TRBD2. V lost 4 bases, J lost 7 bases, and 5 bases stayed unmatched. This CDR3 comprises 15 residues. CDR1 is SGHRS, CDR2 YFSETQ, per germline. The CDR3 loop is CASSLMTSGRNEQFF. The CDR3 DNA is TGCGCCAGCAGCCTGATGACTAGCGGGAGGAATGAGCAGTTCTTC.

The chain combines TRBV28 with TRBJ2-2; TRBD1 agrees at 9 bases. The V and J ends lost 3 bases and 5 bases, in that order; junction bases with no gene match: 13. The length of the CDR3 is 18 residues. Per germline, CDR1 MDHEN and CDR2 SYDVKM. The CDR3 reads CASSLATGTGSGTGELFF. The DNA for the CDR3 is TGTGCCAGCAGTTTGGCTACCGGGACAGGGTCAGGAACCGGGGAGCTGTTTTTT.

In its sample, this clonotype was seen a few times. This could be a read error, since a much larger clone is one nucleotide away. The chain combines TRBV20-1 with TRBJ2-3; 7 bases agree with TRBD2. Germline CDR1 DFQATT, CDR2 SNEGSKA (reference sequence). The CDR3 covers 13 residues. Trimming cost V 8 bases and J 4 bases; bases outside gene matches: 9. The CDR3 spells CSTSGAGADTQYF. CDR3 nucleotide sequence: TGCAGTACCAGTGGGGCGGGAGCAGATACGCAGTATTTT.

This clonotype has more than one count but fewer than ten. The rearrangement joins TRBV14 to TRBJ1-2; D ambiguous. The CDR3 length is 14 residues. The ends were cut back, 4 bases at V and 4 bases at J, with 13 bases in the middle. From germline, CDR1 is SGHDN and CDR2 FVKESK. The CDR3 DNA is TGTGCCAGCAGCCCTCCTGGACGGGTCTATGGCTACACCTTC. It encodes CASSPPGRVYGYTF.

V usage is TRBV4-3 and J usage is TRBJ1-4; D remains unclear. The V and J ends lost 0 bases and 0 bases respectively, with 11 bases between them. In germline, CDR1 is LGHNA, CDR2 YSLEER. The CDR3 covers 17 residues. CDR3 nucleotide sequence: TGCGCCAGCAGCCAAGATTATGCCCGGGCAACTAATGAAAAACTGTTTTTT. Amino acid sequence: CASSQDYARATNEKLFF.

The table lists this clonotype with many counts. The chain joins TRBV12-3 or TRBV12-4 to TRBJ1-1; a possible D gene is TRBD1 (5 bases). This CDR3 contains 15 residues. V dropped 5 bases and J dropped 5 bases, with 18 bases sitting between them. The CDR3 here is CASSRQGYGSTEAFF. CDR3 sequence (DNA): TGTGCCAGCAGTCGCCAGGGATACGGGTCAACTGAAGCTTTCTTT.

This clonotype has at least ten counts. The rearrangement links TRBV2 to TRBJ2-1; D tentatively fits TRBD1 or TRBD2 (8 bases each). In germline, CDR1 is SNHLY, CDR2 FYNNEI. This CDR3 region has 15 residues. V was clipped by 5 bases and J by 7 bases, with 18 bases between them. CDR3 DNA sequence: TGTGCCAGCAGTCCTAAGCGGGGGACAGGAAATGAGCAGTTCTTC. This gives the protein CASSPKRGTGNEQFF.

This clonotype was found many times. The chain employs TRBV3-1 and TRBJ2-7; TRBD2 agrees at 12 bases. V dropped 5 bases and J dropped 4; count of bases not matched to a gene: 6. Looked up from germline, CDR1 is LGHDT and CDR2 is YNNKEL (reference sequence). This CDR3 contains 15 residues. The CDR3 DNA reads TGTGCCAGCAGCGCAACTAGCGGGAGGTTGTACGAGCAGTACTTC. Its protein is CASSATSGRLYEQYF.

This clonotype was seen many times. The chain combines TRBV6-2 or TRBV6-3 with TRBJ2-1; maybe TRBD2 (6 bases). The CDR3 has 14 amino acids. Trimming pared 9 bases from V and 5 bases from J, leaving 17 bases between. The germline V gene encodes CDR1 MNHEY and CDR2 SVGEGT. This CDR3 reads CASRRAARNNEQFF. The CDR3 region has the DNA TGTGCCAGTAGGAGGGCAGCCCGCAACAATGAGCAGTTCTTC.

This clonotype has at least ten counts. This chain uses TRBV30 with TRBJ2-5, with D uncertain. V was trimmed by 1 base and J by 5 bases, leaving 5 bases between them. CDR3 length: 11 residues. Per germline, CDR1 GTSNPN and CDR2 SVGIG (reference sequence). The CDR3 reads CAWSDSETQYF. Written as DNA, the CDR3 is TGTGCCTGGAGTGACAGCGAGACCCAGTACTTC. Filled out from reference TRBV30 and TRBJ2-5, the complete variable domain reads SQTIHQWPATLVQPVGSPLSLECTVEGTSNPNLYWYRQAAGRGLQLLFYSVGIGQISSEVPQNLSASRPQDRQFILSSKKLLLSDSGFYLCAWSDSETQYFGPGTRLLVL.

Many counts were recorded for this clonotype. The rearrangement joins TRBV3-1 to TRBJ1-1, with no clear D. Trimming removed 4 bases from V and 5 bases from J, with 20 bases in between. The CDR3 is 16 amino acids. Germline V lookup: CDR1 LGHDT, CDR2 YNNKEL (reference sequence). CDR3 nucleotide sequence: TGTGCCAGCAGCCCCTCGGAGTTAATGGGTCGGACTGAAGCTTTCTTT. Translated: CASSPSELMGRTEAFF.

The chain links TRBV20-1 to TRBJ2-1, with 12 bases identical to TRBD2. There are 15 residues in the CDR3. Per the germline V gene, CDR1 is DFQATT and CDR2 is SNEGSKA (reference sequence). Trimming at V came to 1 base and at J to 8 bases, leaving 6 bases not matched to a gene. The CDR3 nucleotides are TGCAGTGCTAGAGTTCTAGCGGGAGGGAGGGATGAGCAGTTCTTC. It yields the protein CSARVLAGGRDEQFF.